This is a list of T cell receptor beta chains from one sample in a study of glioma-infiltrating T cells. TCRdb ran MiXCR on the multiplex PCR reads and lists one entry per CDR3 protein. The sample has some 90,000 distinct CDR3 sequences, 35% to 45% seen once. Input material: glioma tissue, nonneoplastic brain tissue, or PBMCs (not recorded which). Source of these receptors: a human donor with low-grade glioma or glioblastoma, undergoing nonglioma brain surgery, or in good health (not recorded which). Each CDR3 is given with its conserved first and last residue. The order of the fields is clone size, D gene, J gene, V gene, CDR3 protein, CDR3 DNA. The D gene is left open where the match is weak. Size tells how often a clone was seen (once, few, many) or the class of an expanded clone, and some rows leave it out.

clone_size: -
d_call: -
j_call: TRBJ1-3
v_call: TRBV20-1
cdr3_aa: CSARVLDTIYF
cdr3_nt: TGCAGTGCTAGAGTTTTGGACACCATATATTTT

clone_size: once
d_call: -
j_call: TRBJ1-5
v_call: TRBV6-2/TRBV6-3
cdr3_aa: CASSLTVSDQPQHF
cdr3_nt: TGTGCCAGCAGCTTAACAGTTAGCGATCAGCCCCAGCATTTT

clone_size: -
d_call: TRBD2
j_call: TRBJ2-7
v_call: TRBV4-1
cdr3_aa: CASSQGILGKRGEYEQYF
cdr3_nt: TGCGCCAGCAGCCAGGGAATCCTTGGTAAACGGGGGGAATACGAGCAGTACTTC

clone_size: -
d_call: TRBD1
j_call: TRBJ1-1
v_call: TRBV7-8
cdr3_aa: CASSFRGGGQGNTEAFF
cdr3_nt: TGTGCCAGCAGCTTCAGGGGGGGGGGCCAAGGAAACACTGAAGCTTTCTTT

clone_size: many
d_call: -
j_call: TRBJ2-5
v_call: TRBV5-4
cdr3_aa: CASSSPGTLYQETQYF
cdr3_nt: TGTGCCAGCAGCTCCCCGGGGACATTGTACCAAGAGACCCAGTACTTC

clone_size: many
d_call: -
j_call: TRBJ2-3
v_call: TRBV7-9
cdr3_aa: CASSWGVTREYF
cdr3_nt: TGTGCCAGCAGCTGGGGGGTAACACGCGAGTATTTT

clone_size: -
d_call: -
j_call: TRBJ2-3
v_call: TRBV18
cdr3_aa: CAGSLGSSTDTQYF
cdr3_nt: TGTGCCGGCTCACTTGGGTCTAGCACAGATACGCAGTATTTT

clone_size: -
d_call: -
j_call: TRBJ1-5
v_call: TRBV19
cdr3_aa: CDSSIRGLWQPQHF
cdr3_nt: TGTGACAGTAGTATCAGAGGTTTGTGGCAGCCCCAGCATTTT

clone_size: -
d_call: -
j_call: TRBJ2-7
v_call: TRBV6-5
cdr3_aa: CASGYPRGVDYEQYF
cdr3_nt: TGTGCCAGCGGTTACCCGAGGGGGGTGGACTACGAGCAGTACTTC

clone_size: many
d_call: TRBD2
j_call: TRBJ2-2
v_call: TRBV24-1
cdr3_aa: CAASAGRGAGELFF
cdr3_nt: TGTGCCGCTTCGGCTGGGAGGGGCGCCGGGGAGCTGTTTTTT

clone_size: many
d_call: -
j_call: TRBJ2-1
v_call: TRBV2
cdr3_aa: CASSEGGFAYNEQFF
cdr3_nt: TGTGCCAGCAGTGAAGGAGGTTTCGCCTACAATGAGCAGTTCTTC

clone_size: many
d_call: -
j_call: TRBJ2-7
v_call: TRBV28
cdr3_aa: CASSPHRIDRRGVNYEQYF
cdr3_nt: TGTGCCAGCAGTCCCCACCGTATTGACAGGCGAGGGGTAAACTACGAGCAGTACTTC

clone_size: many
d_call: -
j_call: TRBJ1-3
v_call: TRBV3-1
cdr3_aa: CASSQVRPSGNTIYF
cdr3_nt: TGTGCCAGCAGCCAAGTCAGACCCTCTGGAAACACCATATATTTT

clone_size: many
d_call: -
j_call: TRBJ1-3
v_call: TRBV28
cdr3_aa: CASSSDAFYSGNTIYF
cdr3_nt: TGTGCCAGCAGTTCAGACGCCTTCTACTCTGGAAACACCATATATTTT

clone_size: -
d_call: -
j_call: TRBJ2-2
v_call: TRBV7-2
cdr3_aa: CASSLSWGRGAGELFF
cdr3_nt: TGTGCCAGCAGCTTATCGTGGGGAAGGGGCGCCGGGGAGCTGTTTTTT

clone_size: -
d_call: -
j_call: TRBJ2-5
v_call: TRBV4-1
cdr3_aa: CASSQRTGDQETKYF
cdr3_nt: TGCGCCAGCAGCCAAAGAACGGGGGACCAAGAGACCAAGTACTTC

clone_size: many
d_call: -
j_call: TRBJ1-3
v_call: TRBV12-3/TRBV12-4
cdr3_aa: CASDRRGNTIYF
cdr3_nt: TGTGCCAGCGACCGCAGGGGAAACACCATATATTTT

clone_size: many
d_call: -
j_call: TRBJ1-5
v_call: TRBV7-2
cdr3_aa: CASSDGSGQPQHF
cdr3_nt: TGTGCCAGCAGCGACGGGTCGGGACAGCCCCAGCATTTT

clone_size: many
d_call: TRBD1
j_call: TRBJ2-3
v_call: TRBV7-2
cdr3_aa: CASSTTGGDRLMDTQYF
cdr3_nt: TGTGCCAGCAGCACCACAGGGGGCGATAGATTGATGGATACGCAGTATTTT

clone_size: -
d_call: -
j_call: TRBJ2-6
v_call: TRBV18
cdr3_aa: CASSPYSGDPSGANVLTF
cdr3_nt: TGTGCCAGCTCACCATACTCAGGCGATCCCTCTGGGGCCAACGTCCTGACTTTC

clone_size: -
d_call: -
j_call: TRBJ2-5
v_call: TRBV18
cdr3_aa: CASSRKRQETQYF
cdr3_nt: TGTGCCAGCTCAAGGAAGCGGCAAGAGACCCAGTACTTC

clone_size: -
d_call: TRBD2
j_call: TRBJ2-7
v_call: TRBV6-5
cdr3_aa: CASSYSGSSYEQYF
cdr3_nt: TGTGCCAGCAGTTACAGCGGGAGTTCCTACGAGCAGTACTTC

clone_size: -
d_call: -
j_call: TRBJ1-1
v_call: TRBV6-5
cdr3_aa: CASSFVVTEAFF
cdr3_nt: TGCGCCAGCAGTTTTGTGGTAACTGAAGCTTTCTTT

clone_size: many
d_call: TRBD1
j_call: TRBJ2-7
v_call: TRBV28
cdr3_aa: CASGTGVFEQYF
cdr3_nt: TGTGCCAGCGGTACAGGGGTCTTCGAGCAGTACTTC

clone_size: many
d_call: -
j_call: TRBJ2-3
v_call: TRBV13
cdr3_aa: CASSPTSWVNTDTQYF
cdr3_nt: TGTGCCAGCAGCCCGACCTCTTGGGTCAACACAGATACGCAGTATTTT

clone_size: many
d_call: -
j_call: TRBJ1-1
v_call: TRBV7-8
cdr3_aa: CASSLGGHTVSPEAFF
cdr3_nt: TGTGCCAGCAGCTTAGGGGGACATACCGTTTCCCCTGAAGCTTTCTTT

clone_size: many
d_call: -
j_call: TRBJ1-1
v_call: TRBV7-8
cdr3_aa: CASSLGGENTEAFF
cdr3_nt: TGTGCCAGCAGCTTAGGCGGAGAGAACACTGAAGCTTTCTTT

clone_size: -
d_call: -
j_call: TRBJ2-6
v_call: TRBV19
cdr3_aa: CSSSTRGSGANVLTF
cdr3_nt: TGTTCCAGTAGTACCCGGGGCTCTGGGGCCAACGTCCTGACTTTC

clone_size: many
d_call: -
j_call: TRBJ2-5
v_call: TRBV18
cdr3_aa: CASSPVSGDETQYF
cdr3_nt: TGTGCCAGCTCACCAGTTTCAGGGGACGAGACCCAGTACTTC

clone_size: many
d_call: TRBD2
j_call: TRBJ2-1
v_call: TRBV11-2
cdr3_aa: CASSLSSGSYNEQFF
cdr3_nt: TGTGCCAGCAGCTTAAGTAGCGGGAGCTACAATGAGCAGTTCTTC

clone_size: many
d_call: -
j_call: TRBJ2-3
v_call: TRBV7-9
cdr3_aa: CASSLAQGTDTQYF
cdr3_nt: TGTGCCAGCAGCTTAGCACAGGGCACAGATACGCAGTATTTT

clone_size: few
d_call: -
j_call: TRBJ1-1
v_call: TRBV18
cdr3_aa: CASSVDLSEAFF
cdr3_nt: TGTGCCAGCTCAGTGGACTTGAGTGAAGCTTTCTTT

clone_size: many
d_call: TRBD2
j_call: TRBJ2-5
v_call: TRBV2
cdr3_aa: CASSRTSGTGETQYF
cdr3_nt: TGTGCCAGCAGTAGGACTAGCGGGACCGGGGAGACCCAGTACTTC

clone_size: many
d_call: -
j_call: TRBJ2-3
v_call: TRBV12-3/TRBV12-4
cdr3_aa: CASSLVATDTQYF
cdr3_nt: TGTGCCAGCAGTTTGGTAGCGACAGATACGCAGTATTTT

clone_size: -
d_call: TRBD1
j_call: TRBJ1-1
v_call: TRBV20-1
cdr3_aa: CSATGTGATEAFF
cdr3_nt: TGCAGTGCTACCGGGACAGGGGCCACTGAAGCTTTCTTT